This TCR beta chain originates from a study of T cells in tuberculosis listed by TCRdb under 2018. A note on the overall study: To characterize T cells specific for the mycobacterial lipid antigen glucose monomycolate (GMM), the study used CD1B tetramers together with high-throughput TCR immunosequencing. IGRA-negative adolescents, IGRA-positive adolescents with latent tuberculosis and adults with active tuberculosis, some ten per group, were compared in a South African clinical cohort. What the study reported, not specific to this receptor: Compared with IGRA-negative controls, TCR-alpha repertoires from active tuberculosis had smaller mean NN-distances to GMM-specific TCRs, which suggests clonal expansion of these TCRs. A classifier using the diverse GMM-specific repertoire reached around 85% accuracy (AUROC about 0.91), compared with 70% accuracy using GEM motif frequencies. Clinical samples were chosen by availability of cryopreserved specimens, and active tuberculosis cases were adults while controls were adolescents. The smaller NN-distances in active tuberculosis patients were driven in part by shorter CDR3-alpha lengths, while the difference seen for TCR-beta was not statistically significant.

Notes on this clone: Its target antigen remains unknown. Base qualities are missing; no much larger clone stands one base away.

TCR libraries were generated with the immunoSEQ multiplex PCR assay, using TCR-beta and/or TCR-alpha/delta assays for each sample. The amplified TCR libraries were sequenced using the Illumina high-throughput platform. The study's processing was this. Clustering and dimensionality reduction relied on pairwise TCRdist distances among GMM-specific receptors from T cells that were either sorted ex vivo or expanded in vitro. Each clinical repertoire was scored by mean NN-distance, the average TCRdist to the nearest 10% of tetramer-positive reference sequences. GEM TCR motif frequency was calculated as the fraction of unique TCRs that matched known GEM sequences in V/J usage and CDR3 length. Linear discriminant analysis with leave-one-out cross-validation, implemented in scikit-learn, was used to classify active tuberculosis. In its TCRdb copy, this immuneACCESS table keeps in-frame sequences only and misses some clones. Where compared with another copy, unresolved V genes explain less than half of these, and the others have no known cause. V and J calls and clone size are copied from that table; D and trimming were computed from the DNA. A total of over 30,000 clones appear in this sample, 97% of them only once. The leading ten clones occupy 6.2% of the sample.

At study entry, adolescents were screened for latent tuberculosis infection by tuberculin skin test and QuantiFERON-TB GOLD In-Tube IGRA. Immunosequencing of unsorted cryopreserved PBMC covered, on average, about 100,000 T cells per clinical donor. Eleven high schools in the Worcester region of the Western Cape, South Africa, served as enrollment sites for adolescents aged 12 to 18 years. About 10 M. tuberculosis-infected adolescents and roughly ten uninfected adolescents were selected, with the two groups matched for age and sex. PBMC from adolescents were isolated by density centrifugation from freshly drawn heparinized blood and then cryopreserved. Including cysteine and phenylalanine, the CDR3 has 15 amino acids. The only DNA kept is the CDR3, 45 bases in frame from the first base. CDR1 and CDR2 (LNHDA, SQIVND) derive from the germline V gene (reference sequence). A distance of 15 bases separates the germline ends of V and J, which lose 5 bases and 3 bases respectively.

The TCR was taken from a donor aged 5 to 30 with latent tuberculosis or without tuberculosis infection. Sample: PBMCs. This sequence uses TRBV19 and TRBJ2-3; 6 matching bases give a weak D call of TRBD2. The CDR3 reads as follows: CASSPQPGLTDTQYF. The DNA is as follows: TGTGCCAGTAGTCCCCAGCCGGGACTGACAGATACGCAGTATTTT.